This T cell receptor beta chain was identified during a study of T cell changes during pregnancy in multiple sclerosis. Repertoires were generated with immunoSEQ multiplex PCR, while TCRdb's copy carries only in-frame clones and drops some. The sample shows roughly 30,000 clones, more than 75% of them seen only once. Germline CDR1 and CDR2: SGHAT and FQDESV (reference sequence). This CDR3 has 16 residues. The V gene end was trimmed by 5 bases and the J gene end by 5 bases; junction bases not matched to a gene: 10. The receptor was isolated from a female donor with multiple sclerosis, enrolled in a pregnancy study. The sequencing used CD8+ T cells from peripheral blood mononuclear cells, collected after pregnancy. The V and J genes are TRBV11-1 and TRBJ2-5; 11 nucleotides agree with TRBD1. CDR3 bases: TGTGCCAGCAGCCCCGGGACAGGGGGGATTTTGGAGACCCAGTACTTC. It yields the protein CASSPGTGGILETQYF.